The clone carrying this T cell receptor (beta chain) was counted many times. Its target is not known. The observed sequence ends 3 residues before the CDR3 terminus, with the missing tail filled in from the germline J gene. Trimming took 4 bases from V and 3 from J, leaving 8 bases between them. CDR3 length: 12 residues. The germline gives CDR1 SGHNT, CDR2 YYREEE (reference sequence). Here immunoSEQ multiplex PCR was the method, and the copy in TCRdb shows in-frame clones only, minus some. The specimen has about 23,000 clones, none found just once. CVID subjects had received replacement immunoglobulin for at least one year. This sample was included in a study of T cell clonality in common variable immunodeficiency. Overall study results and limits: Fewer deletions and N-nucleotide insertions were reportedly seen in common variable immunodeficiency TCR beta sequences.

The J gene is TRBJ2-7, the V gene TRBV5-4; weak D call: TRBD1 (6 bases). The sequenced material came from peripheral blood mononuclear cells. The receptor comes from a human donor with common variable immunodeficiency. The CDR3 bases that were read are TGTGCCAGCAGCCGGGACAACTACGAG. Its translation: CASSRDNYE. The full CDR3 reads CASSRDNYEQYF.